This TCR beta chain emerged from a study of blood T cell repertoires in COVID-19. About the research overall: Donors in the United States, Italy and Spain gave samples during acute or convalescent COVID-19.

Sequencing was performed with immunoSEQ multiplex PCR; in TCRdb, only in-frame clones are kept and a portion is missing. The profile covers 200,000 to 250,000 clones, with around four fifths appearing a single time and more than 4.5% taken by the ten largest. The germline V gene has CDR1 SGHAT and CDR2 FQNNGV. V was clipped by 7 bases and J by 4 bases; unmatched bases: 12. The CDR3 consists of 15 residues. The TCR was taken from a woman aged 45-60 years who had been exposed to COVID-19. Source material: PBMCs or T cells enriched from blood (not recorded which). The gene calls are TRBV11-2 and TRBJ2-5; 7 bases are a match to TRBD2. CDR3 in DNA: TGTGCCAGCACCCCTCCTCACGGGGGGAGAGAGACCCAGTACTTC. Protein: CASTPPHGGRETQYF.